The next 21 T cell receptor beta chains were all read from a single sample in a study of vaccination and CD4 T cells after COVID-19. Sequencing of the DNA from cultured CD4+ T cells was carried out with the Oncomine TCR Beta short-read assay. CD4+ T cells were cultured, and genomic DNA was extracted from them. Each CDR3 protein gets one entry after TCRdb re-called the PCR reads with MiXCR. Among about 7,000 distinct CDR3 sequences listed, approximately 30% were seen once. For these receptors, no antigen is known. Treatment indicated: roughly ten-day PBMC culture with coronavirus spike peptide pools or control peptides (ViraFEST assay). According to the study, CD4+ T cells from the unexposed donor were gathered ahead of the COVID-19 pandemic (2011-2018). The sequencing input was CD4+ T cells from blood, cultured in vitro. These receptors were obtained from a human donor in good health.

A few counts support this clonotype. The J gene is TRBJ2-7, the V gene TRBV7-2; TRBD1 is a possible D gene (6 bases). With 1 base removed from V and 3 bases from J, the gap between germline ends came to 10 bases. The CDR3 contains 14 residues. The germline CDR1 and CDR2 sequences are SGHTA and FQGNSA. The CDR3 coding sequence is TGTGCCAGCAGCTTAGTGGCAGGGGACTACGAGCAGTACTTC. It yields the protein CASSLVAGDYEQYF.

The sample holds a few counts of this clonotype. This rearrangement joins TRBV6-5 to TRBJ2-3; no definite D call. Germline values: CDR1 MNHEY, CDR2 SVGAGI. V dropped 0 bases and J dropped 4 bases, with 8 bases sitting between them. The CDR3 is 14 residues long. CDR3 nucleotide sequence: TGTGCCAGCAGTTACTCGATTGCTTCAGATACGCAGTATTTT. Amino acids: CASSYSIASDTQYF.

This clonotype was detected only a few times. The rearrangement joins TRBV6-1 to TRBJ1-5; TRBD1 aligns across 9 bases. The length of the CDR3 is 15 residues. Germline CDR1 MNHNS, CDR2 SASEGT. With 1 base clipped from V and 8 bases from J, the junction kept 6 bases outside the gene matches. The CDR3 coding sequence is TGTGCCAGCAGTGAAGAAGGGACAGGGTATGAGCCCCAGCATTTT. Its protein product is CASSEEGTGYEPQHF.

Worth noting for this clonotype: A much bigger clone sits one base away, suggesting this may be a read error. The chain couples TRBV11-2 to TRBJ1-1; D is uncertain. The V end was cut by 1 base, the J end by 7 bases, with 7 bases between. The CDR3 extends over 12 amino acids. Germline assignment: CDR1 SGHAT and CDR2 FQNNGV. CDR3 amino acids: CASSLVFGEAFF. As DNA, the CDR3 is TGTGCCAGCAGCTTAGTCTTCGGTGAAGCTTTCTTT. The full variable domain, with the rest looked up from reference TRBV11-2 and TRBJ1-1, is EAGVAQSPRYKIIEKRQSVAFWCNPISGHATLYWYQQILGQGPKLLIQFQNNGVVDDSQLPKDRFSAERLKGVDSTLKIQPAKLEDSAVYLCASSLVFGEAFFGQGTRLTVV.

The chain employs TRBV20-1 and TRBJ2-7; the D is unclear. The CDR3 length is 15 residues. Per the germline V gene, CDR1 is DFQATT and CDR2 is SNEGSKA (reference sequence). V was clipped by 3 bases and J by 3 bases, with 18 bases between them. The CDR3 DNA reads TGCAGTGCTAGGACCCCCCCAGACCCGTACTACGAGCAGTACTTC. As protein: CSARTPPDPYYEQYF.

The rearrangement links TRBV2 to TRBJ1-1, with a possible D match to TRBD1 (6 bases). This CDR3 has 13 amino acids. Germline V lookup: CDR1 SNHLY, CDR2 FYNNEI. The V gene lost 9 bases and the J gene lost 1 base, with 12 bases spanning the gap. DNA for the CDR3: TGTGCCAGTTCCGGACAGTCGAACACTGAAGCTTTCTTT. It encodes CASSGQSNTEAFF.

The V call is TRBV7-6, the J call TRBJ2-5; D may be TRBD1 (6 bases). Germline V gives CDR1 SGHVS, CDR2 FNYEAQ. This CDR3 is built from 15 residues. Trimming took off 2 bases at V and 6 bases at J, with 16 bases between the two ends. The CDR3 coding sequence is TGTGCCAGCAGCTTAAAACAGGGTGGGGGAAAGACCCAGTACTTC. It codes for CASSLKQGGGKTQYF.

As concerns this clonotype: The junction does not match germline at one end; this may be a read error. The rearrangement joins TRBV29-1 to TRBJ2-6, with D uncertain. From germline, CDR1 is SQVTM and CDR2 ANQGSEA. CDR3 length: 13 residues. The CDR3 is CSAEWSGANVLTF. The CDR3 DNA reads TGCAGCGCTGAATGGTCTGGGGCCAACGTCCTGACTTTC.

The rearrangement uses TRBV20-1 and TRBJ1-6; D is unclear. The CDR3 has 12 residues. Trimming pared 6 bases from V and 7 bases from J, leaving 10 bases between. CDR1 and CDR2 (germline): DFQATT, SNEGSKA (reference sequence). The CDR3 nucleotides read TGCAGTGCCAATCTAGGAAATTCACCCCTCCACTTT. Translation gives CSANLGNSPLHF.

This chain connects TRBV28 to TRBJ2-1; 8 nucleotides match TRBD2. This CDR3 comprises 17 residues. Per germline, CDR1 MDHEN and CDR2 SYDVKM. V lost 6 bases, J lost 8 bases, and 18 bases stayed unmatched. The CDR3 sequence is CASRDIHPGLVIDEQFF. The CDR3 DNA is TGTGCCAGCAGAGATATCCATCCGGGACTAGTAATCGATGAGCAGTTCTTC.

This sequence joins TRBV4-1 and TRBJ2-1; TRBD2 agrees at 7 bases. The V gene's germline CDR1 is MGHRA and CDR2 YSYEKL. V dropped 3 bases and J dropped 0; count of bases not matched to a gene: 5. The CDR3 length is 16 residues. CDR3 protein: CASSQPSGGSYNEQFF. CDR3 sequence (DNA): TGCGCCAGCAGCCAGCCCTCGGGGGGCTCCTACAATGAGCAGTTCTTC.

This clonotype has a handful of counts. The rearrangement uses TRBV6-4 and TRBJ2-7, with 10 bases aligning to TRBD2. The CDR3 has 13 amino acids. Germline V CDR1 and CDR2: MRHNA, SNTAGT. J gave up 4 bases and V 7 bases, and 4 bases lay outside the gene matches. CDR3 in amino acids: CASISGRIYEQYF. CDR3 coding DNA: TGTGCCAGCATTAGCGGGAGGATATACGAGCAGTACTTC.

This chain uses TRBV12-3 or TRBV12-4 with TRBJ1-5; D possibly corresponds to TRBD1 (6 bases). The length of the CDR3 is 14 residues. The V and J ends lost 8 bases and 3 bases respectively, with 14 bases between them. The CDR3 bases are TGTGCCAGCGGCCCCACAGGGCTCAATCAGCCCCAGCATTTT. Translated: CASGPTGLNQPQHF.

The count of this clonotype is one. The genes are TRBV20-1 and TRBJ2-1; 9 bases map to TRBD1. J was trimmed by 6 bases and V by 7 bases; bases with no gene match: 7. Germline V gene lookup returns CDR1 DFQATT and CDR2 SNEGSKA (reference sequence). This CDR3 comprises 13 residues. CDR3 amino acids: CSVFGDRVNEQFF. CDR3 nucleotides: TGCAGTGTATTCGGGGACAGGGTCAATGAGCAGTTCTTC.

In this sample, this clonotype turned up a few times. The rearrangement uses TRBV20-1 and TRBJ1-5, with D possibly being TRBD1 (6 bases). CDR1 and CDR2 (germline): DFQATT, SNEGSKA (reference sequence). Trimming removed 0 bases from V and 7 bases from J, with 16 bases in between. The CDR3 is made up of 15 amino acids. In nucleotides, the CDR3 is TGCAGTGCTAGAGATCCGGGGGGGCGCTTACAGCCCCAGCATTTT. Its translation: CSARDPGGRLQPQHF.

The chain combines TRBV5-4 with TRBJ2-7; D tentatively reads TRBD1 or TRBD2 (5 bases each). The ends were cut back, 5 bases at V and 4 bases at J, with 16 bases in the middle. This CDR3 is 14 amino acids long. Looked up from germline, CDR1 is SGHNT and CDR2 is YYREEE (reference sequence). CDR3 residues: CASSWPGRRYEQYF. CDR3 coding DNA: TGTGCCAGCAGTTGGCCGGGACGAAGATACGAGCAGTACTTC.

V gene TRBV19 combines with J gene TRBJ1-1; 7 bases are a match to TRBD1. This CDR3 contains 14 residues. After removal of 5 bases from V and 9 bases from J, the junction contained 12 bases not matched to a gene. The germline CDR1 and CDR2 sequences are LNHDA and SQIVND (reference sequence). The DNA for the CDR3 is TGTGCCAGTAGTCCCTTACAGGGGTTGGAACAAGCTTTCTTT. This codes for CASSPLQGLEQAFF.

The sample holds a few counts of this clonotype. The gene calls are TRBV28 and TRBJ2-7; no clear D gene. CDR1 and CDR2 (germline): MDHEN, SYDVKM. This CDR3 region has 12 residues. V lost 3 bases and J lost 3, with 6 bases in between. The CDR3 reads CASSFPYYEQYF. Here the CDR3 DNA reads TGTGCCAGCAGTTTTCCCTACTACGAGCAGTACTTC.

This clonotype came up once. This chain connects TRBV6-2 or TRBV6-3 to TRBJ1-4; D gene uncertain. The germline V gene has CDR1 MNHEY and CDR2 SVGEGT. Trimming cost V 7 bases and J 6 bases, with 12 bases left between them. The CDR3 is made up of 13 amino acids. The CDR3 loop reads CASIIRPDEKLFF. DNA for the CDR3: TGTGCCAGCATTATTAGGCCCGATGAAAAACTGTTTTTT.

V usage is TRBV7-6 and J usage is TRBJ2-3, with D unresolved. V lost 1 base, J lost 6 bases, and 8 bases lay in between. Germline CDR1 and CDR2: SGHVS and FNYEAQ. This CDR3 spans 13 amino acids. The CDR3 spells CASSLGPGDTQYF. The CDR3, as DNA: TGTGCCAGCAGCTTAGGACCCGGGGATACGCAGTATTTT.

This clonotype has only a few counts. The chain carries TRBV7-2 and TRBJ2-3; 10 bases fit TRBD2. V lost 10 bases, J lost 1 base, and 5 bases stayed unmatched. Germline assignment: CDR1 SGHTA and CDR2 FQGNSA. The CDR3 totals 14 residues. The CDR3 DNA follows: TGTGCCACGAAGCGGGAGGGCGGCACAGATACGCAGTATTTT. Encoded protein: CATKREGGTDTQYF.